These 2 T cell receptor beta chains came from one sample sequenced in a study of OX40 agonist ivuxolimab in advanced cancers. TCRdb's table, derived via immunoSEQ multiplex PCR, lists solely in-frame clones and lacks some. The profile covers more than 13,000 clones, with 87% appearing a single time and about 68% taken by the ten largest. The sequencing here drew on CD4+ or CD8+ T cells sorted from blood, taken in a trial of the OX40 agonist ivuxolimab. The origin of the receptors is an adult with an advanced solid tumor such as melanoma, head and neck, liver or kidney cancer.

This clone was seen once. V usage is TRBV6-5 and J usage is TRBJ2-5; 9 bases align to TRBD1. The CDR3 covers 15 residues. Germline V gene lookup returns CDR1 MNHEY and CDR2 SVGAGI. V was pared by 2 bases and J by 4 bases, with 5 bases of the junction left unmatched. The CDR3 nucleotides read TGTGCCAGCAGTTACGCCGGGACAGGGCTAGAGACCCAGTACTTC. Translating it yields CASSYAGTGLETQYF.

This clone was detected only once. The chain recombines TRBV13 with TRBJ1-6, with D possibly being TRBD1 (5 bases). V was trimmed by 4 bases and J by 8 bases, leaving 15 bases between them. The CDR3 contains 15 residues. Germline lookup yields CDR1 PRHDT and CDR2 FYEKMQ (reference sequence). CDR3: CASSYQGTRYSPLHF. The CDR3 DNA is TGTGCCAGCAGCTACCAGGGAACTCGATATTCACCCCTCCACTTT.